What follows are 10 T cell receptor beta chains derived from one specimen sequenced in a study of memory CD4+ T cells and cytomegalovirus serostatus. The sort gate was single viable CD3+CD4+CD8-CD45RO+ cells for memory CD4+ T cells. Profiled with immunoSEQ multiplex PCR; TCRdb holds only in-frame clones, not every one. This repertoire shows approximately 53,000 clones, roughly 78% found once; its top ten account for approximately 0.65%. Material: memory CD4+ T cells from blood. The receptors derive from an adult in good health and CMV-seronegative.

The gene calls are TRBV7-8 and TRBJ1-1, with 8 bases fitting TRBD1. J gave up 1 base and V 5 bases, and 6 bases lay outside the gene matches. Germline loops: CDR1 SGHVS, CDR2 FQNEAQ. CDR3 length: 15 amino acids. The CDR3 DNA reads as TGTGCCAGCAGCACGTTGGACAGGGAGAACACTGAAGCTTTCTTT. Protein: CASSTLDRENTEAFF.

This CDR3 reads CASSPWTSGRVETQYF. The CDR3 DNA follows: TGTGCCAGCAGCCCGTGGACTAGCGGGAGGGTGGAGACCCAGTACTTC. The chain employs TRBV5-5 and TRBJ2-5; TRBD2 matches at 15 bases. The CDR3 contains 16 residues. The junction had 6 bases not matched to a gene; V was cut back by 4 bases and J by 5 bases. From germline, CDR1 is SGHKS and CDR2 YYEKEE (reference sequence).

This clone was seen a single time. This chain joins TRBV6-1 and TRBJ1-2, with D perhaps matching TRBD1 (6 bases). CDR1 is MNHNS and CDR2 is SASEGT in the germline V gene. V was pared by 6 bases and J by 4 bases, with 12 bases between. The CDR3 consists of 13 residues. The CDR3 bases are TGTGCCAGCAGACAGGGTTGGAGCTATGGCTACACCTTC. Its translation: CASRQGWSYGYTF.

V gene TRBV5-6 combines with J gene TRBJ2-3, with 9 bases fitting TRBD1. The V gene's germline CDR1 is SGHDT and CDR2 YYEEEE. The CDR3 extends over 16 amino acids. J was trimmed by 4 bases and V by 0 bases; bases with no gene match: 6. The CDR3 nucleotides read TGTGCCAGCAGCTTGGGTATGGGACAGGGTTCAGATACGCAGTATTTT. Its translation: CASSLGMGQGSDTQYF.

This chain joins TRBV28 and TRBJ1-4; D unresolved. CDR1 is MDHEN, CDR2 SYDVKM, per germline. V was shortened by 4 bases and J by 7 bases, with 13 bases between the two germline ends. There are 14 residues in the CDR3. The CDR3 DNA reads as TGTGCCAGCAGTTCGACCACCCGGGGTGAAAAACTGTTTTTT. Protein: CASSSTTRGEKLFF.

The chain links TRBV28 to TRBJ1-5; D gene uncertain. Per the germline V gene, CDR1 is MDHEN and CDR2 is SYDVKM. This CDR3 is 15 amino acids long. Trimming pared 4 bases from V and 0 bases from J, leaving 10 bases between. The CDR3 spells CASSSRRNSNQPQHF. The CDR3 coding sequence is TGTGCCAGCAGTTCAAGACGGAATAGCAATCAGCCCCAGCATTTT.

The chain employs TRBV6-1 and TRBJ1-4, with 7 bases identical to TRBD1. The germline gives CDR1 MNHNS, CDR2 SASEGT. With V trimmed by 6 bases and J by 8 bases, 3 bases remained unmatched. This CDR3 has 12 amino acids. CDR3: CASRGTVEKLFF. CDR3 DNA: TGTGCCAGCAGAGGGACAGTGGAAAAACTGTTTTTT.

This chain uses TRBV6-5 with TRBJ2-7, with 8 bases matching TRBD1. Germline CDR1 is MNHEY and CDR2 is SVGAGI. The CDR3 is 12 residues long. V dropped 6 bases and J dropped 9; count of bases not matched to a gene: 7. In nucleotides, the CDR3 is TGTGCCAGCAGCCTCGGGACAGGAGGGCAGTACTTC. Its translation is CASSLGTGGQYF.

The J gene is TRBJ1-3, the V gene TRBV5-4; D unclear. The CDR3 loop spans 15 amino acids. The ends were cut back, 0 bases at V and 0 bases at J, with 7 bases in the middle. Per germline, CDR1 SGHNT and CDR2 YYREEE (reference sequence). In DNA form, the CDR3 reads TGTGCCAGCAGCTTGGGCCCGAGCTCTGGAAACACCATATATTTT. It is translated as CASSLGPSSGNTIYF.

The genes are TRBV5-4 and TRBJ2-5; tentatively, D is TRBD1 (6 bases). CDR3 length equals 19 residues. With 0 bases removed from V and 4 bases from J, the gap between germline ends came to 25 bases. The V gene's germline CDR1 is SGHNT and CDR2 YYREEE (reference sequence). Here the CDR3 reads CASSLARLWTAPDRETQYF. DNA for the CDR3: TGTGCCAGCAGCTTGGCTCGATTATGGACAGCCCCCGACCGAGAGACCCAGTACTTC.